This T cell receptor beta chain was observed in a study of blood T cell repertoires in COVID-19 (dated by TCRdb to 2019 to 2021). For the study in its entirety: Collaborator samples came from the United States, Italy and Spain and covered acute and convalescent phases of COVID-19. Deeply sampled blood TCRbeta repertoires from subjects exposed to, actively infected with, or recovered from COVID-19 were included in the dataset. Samples came from the ongoing ImmuneRACE study (first 160 participants) plus 1,254 subjects from 6 global collaborators. Sample metadata almost always included a de-identified subject ID, COVID-19 status, age in years and sex. Where available, HLA class I and class II types were obtained from metadata supplied by the sample provider rather than from assay-based typing. The repertoires were released in a freely available public database intended as a resource for research on the immune response to SARS-CoV-2. The material from the prospective study consisted of cDNA or gDNA derived from T cells, B-cell-depleted T cells, or PBMCs.

The study at large found these results: The quantity of clinical and demographic metadata differed by source and by participant and was supplied without curation.

TCRbeta CDR3 regions were amplified from genomic DNA by means of the immunoSEQ Assay, a bias-controlled multiplex PCR. Processing in the source paper ran as follows. The number of nucleated cells in each sample was estimated from the amplification of reference gene primers within the assay. To quantify the absolute abundance of each unique TCRbeta CDR3 rearrangement, sequence reads were collapsed and filtered. For each sample, productive Simpson clonality was calculated as the square root of Simpson's diversity index across productive rearrangements. The table comes from immuneACCESS by way of TCRdb, which keeps in-frame sequences with V and J called. Part of the clones is missing from these tables; in studies checked, under half for an unresolved V gene and the rest for unknown reasons. V and J calls plus clone size are reproduced from that table; the DNA served to infer D and trimming. Within this sample are 75,000 to 95,000 clones, with around 88% of them counted one time only. The top ten hold 18% of the sample.

Clipping removes 5 bases from V and 6 bases from J, with 8 as the unmatched junction base count. Via the germline V gene, CDR1 is MNHEY and CDR2 SVGAGI. CDR3 length: 15 amino acids, cysteine to phenylalanine. The sequence is cut down to CDR3 DNA, 45 bases in frame from base 1. With respect to this clone: It lacks a known antigen. Base qualities were left out, and no much larger clone turns up one base away.

One collaborating source in Seattle enrolled patients during active infection and followed them longitudinally through the course of disease. Whole blood was collected in K2EDTA tubes by collaborating institutions according to the institutions' own protocols. Collaborator samples were shipped for TCRbeta analysis as frozen whole blood, isolated PBMCs, or DNA extracted from either sample type. The receptor's source is an older woman with COVID-19, enrolled during active disease. The chain is made from TRBV6-5 and TRBJ2-1, with 9 bases matching TRBD1. Specimen: peripheral blood. The CDR3 reads CASSTPGQGRNEQFF. The DNA sequence is as follows: TGTGCCAGCAGTACCCCGGGACAGGGCCGCAATGAGCAGTTCTTC.